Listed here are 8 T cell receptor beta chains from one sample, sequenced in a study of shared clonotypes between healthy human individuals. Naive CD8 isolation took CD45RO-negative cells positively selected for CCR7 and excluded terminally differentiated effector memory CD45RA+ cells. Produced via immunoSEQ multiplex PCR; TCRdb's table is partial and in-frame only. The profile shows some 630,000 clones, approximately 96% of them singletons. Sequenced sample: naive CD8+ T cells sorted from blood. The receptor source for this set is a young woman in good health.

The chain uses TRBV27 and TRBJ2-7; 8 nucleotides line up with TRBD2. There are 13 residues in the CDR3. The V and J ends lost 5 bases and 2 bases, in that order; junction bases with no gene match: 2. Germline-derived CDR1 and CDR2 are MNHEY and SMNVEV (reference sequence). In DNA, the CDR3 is TGTGCCAGCAGTCCCGGGAGGGCCTACGAGCAGTACTTC. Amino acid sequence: CASSPGRAYEQYF.

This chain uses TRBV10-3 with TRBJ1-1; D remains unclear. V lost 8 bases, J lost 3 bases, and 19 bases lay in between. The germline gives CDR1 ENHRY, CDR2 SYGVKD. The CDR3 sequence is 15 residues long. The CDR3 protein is CAISPGLGLHTEAFF. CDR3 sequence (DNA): TGTGCCATCTCCCCGGGGTTAGGATTACACACTGAAGCTTTCTTT.

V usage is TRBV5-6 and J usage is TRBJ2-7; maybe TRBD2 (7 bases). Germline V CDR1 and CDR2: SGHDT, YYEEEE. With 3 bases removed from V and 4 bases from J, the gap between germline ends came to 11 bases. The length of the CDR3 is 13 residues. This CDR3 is CASSWGGHYEQYF. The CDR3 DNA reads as TGTGCCAGCAGCTGGGGGGGACATTACGAGCAGTACTTC.

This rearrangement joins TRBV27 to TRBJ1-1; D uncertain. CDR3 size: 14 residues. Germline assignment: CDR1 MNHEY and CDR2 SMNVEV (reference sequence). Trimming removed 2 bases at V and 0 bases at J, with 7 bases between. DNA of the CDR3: TGTGCCAGCAGTTTAGCTCCGCTGAACACTGAAGCTTTCTTT. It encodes CASSLAPLNTEAFF.

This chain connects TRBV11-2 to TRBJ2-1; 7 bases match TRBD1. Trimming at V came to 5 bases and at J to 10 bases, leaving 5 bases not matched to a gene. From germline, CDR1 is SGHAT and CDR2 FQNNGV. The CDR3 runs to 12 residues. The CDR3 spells CASSHRGREQFF. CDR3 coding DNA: TGTGCCAGCAGCCACAGGGGCCGCGAGCAGTTCTTC.

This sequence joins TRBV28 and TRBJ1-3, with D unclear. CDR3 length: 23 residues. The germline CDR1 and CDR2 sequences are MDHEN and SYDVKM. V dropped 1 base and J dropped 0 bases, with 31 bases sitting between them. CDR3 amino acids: CASSLSSGSEDYVGLISGNTIYF. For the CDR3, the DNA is TGTGCCAGCAGTTTATCGTCGGGGTCTGAGGATTATGTAGGGCTAATCTCTGGAAACACCATATATTTT.

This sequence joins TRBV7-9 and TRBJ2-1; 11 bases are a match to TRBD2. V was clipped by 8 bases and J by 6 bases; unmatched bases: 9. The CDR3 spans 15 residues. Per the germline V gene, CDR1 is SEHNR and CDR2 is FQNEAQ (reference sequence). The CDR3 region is CASGIAGGWSNEQFF. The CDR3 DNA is TGTGCCAGCGGAATAGCGGGAGGGTGGTCCAATGAGCAGTTCTTC.

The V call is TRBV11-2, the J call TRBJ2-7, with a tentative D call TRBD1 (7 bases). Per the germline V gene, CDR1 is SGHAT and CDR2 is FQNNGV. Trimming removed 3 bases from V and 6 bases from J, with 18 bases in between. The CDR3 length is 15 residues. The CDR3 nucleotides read TGTGCCAGCAGCTTTGGAGGGGGCGAATGGGGCGAGCAGTACTTC. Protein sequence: CASSFGGGEWGEQYF. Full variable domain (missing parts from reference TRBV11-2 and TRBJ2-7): EAGVAQSPRYKIIEKRQSVAFWCNPISGHATLYWYQQILGQGPKLLIQFQNNGVVDDSQLPKDRFSAERLKGVDSTLKIQPAKLEDSAVYLCASSFGGGEWGEQYFGPGTRLTVT.